The sequence of this TCR beta chain was determined in a study of Ad26.COV2.S vaccination and SARS-CoV-2 variants. The assay was immunoSEQ multiplex PCR, and TCRdb's table has in-frame clones only and misses some. The table lists 400,000 to 450,000 clones, less than 95% of them singletons. The V and J ends lost 4 bases and 0 bases respectively, with 16 bases between them. The germline V gene encodes CDR1 LGHDT and CDR2 YNNKEL (reference sequence). The CDR3 contains 17 residues. Documented treatment: 15 to 20 received Ad26.COV2.S at low or high dose, single or two shots; roughly five received placebo; per-sample allocation not given. The samples were gathered on day 63 after the first injection of vaccine or placebo.

V and J are TRBV3-1 (or the pseudogene TRBV3-2) and TRBJ2-4, with D possibly TRBD1 on 6 matching bases. This receptor was obtained from a person between 18 and 65 years old who received the Ad26.COV2.S COVID-19 vaccine or a placebo. The material sequenced was peripheral blood, taken in a trial of Ad26.COV2.S vaccine versus placebo. The CDR3 nucleotides are TGTGCCAGCAGCCCTACTACAGGGAACTTAGCCAAAAACATTCAGTACTTC. Translation: CASSPTTGNLAKNIQYF.